The sequence of this TCR beta chain was determined in a study of T cell responses to AZD1222 COVID-19 vaccine. The data were produced by immunoSEQ multiplex PCR, yet TCRdb's version contains in-frame clones alone and is incomplete. This sample yields 95,000 to 150,000 clones, of which approximately 90% are seen a single time; 4% to 5.5% belongs to the top ten. This clone occurred a few times. The antigen is unknown. Between the trimmed V and J ends, which lost 2 bases and 3 bases, there was a span of 10 bases. The CDR3 spans 14 residues. CDR1 and CDR2 (germline): MNHEY, SVGEGT. Study observations and caveats: Epitopes outside B.1.351 and B.1.1.7 mutated regions reportedly drew nearly half of spike TCRs. Donor demographics were predominantly white British with a female majority; clonal diversity may be underestimated. Repertoire sampling happened only post peak T cell response. Spike regions recognized by vaccine-associated CD4 TCRs spanned the protein, led by 160-218 and 743-854.

The clonotype was recovered from an adult in good health. The source material was peripheral blood, sampled on day 0 of AZD1222 vaccination. The gene calls are TRBV6-2 or TRBV6-3 and TRBJ1-1, with D possibly matching TRBD1 (6 bases). The DNA of the CDR3 is TGTGCCAGCAGTTACCAAACAGGGTACACTGAAGCTTTCTTT. It translates to CASSYQTGYTEAFF.